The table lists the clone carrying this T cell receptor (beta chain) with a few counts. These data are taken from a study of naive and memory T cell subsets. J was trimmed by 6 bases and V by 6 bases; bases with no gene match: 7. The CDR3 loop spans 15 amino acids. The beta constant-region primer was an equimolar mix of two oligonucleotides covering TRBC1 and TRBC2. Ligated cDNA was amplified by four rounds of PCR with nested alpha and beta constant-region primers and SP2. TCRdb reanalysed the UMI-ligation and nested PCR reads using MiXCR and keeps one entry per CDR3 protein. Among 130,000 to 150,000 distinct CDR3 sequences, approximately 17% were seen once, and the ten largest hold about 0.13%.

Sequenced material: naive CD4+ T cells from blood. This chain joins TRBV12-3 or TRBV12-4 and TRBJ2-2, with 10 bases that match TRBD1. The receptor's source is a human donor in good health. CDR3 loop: CASSRGQGGAGELFF. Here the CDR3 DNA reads TGTGCCAGCAGCCGCGGACAGGGGGGGGCCGGGGAGCTGTTTTTT.